Listed here are 18 T cell receptor beta chains from one sample, sequenced in a study of blood T cell repertoires in COVID-19. Repertoires were generated with immunoSEQ multiplex PCR, while TCRdb's copy carries only in-frame clones and drops some. The sample yields fewer than 50,000 clones, less than 90% seen once. Sequencing was carried out using peripheral blood. The receptors come from a man in his fifties or sixties with COVID-19, enrolled during active disease.

The V call is TRBV4-1, the J call TRBJ1-2; TRBD1 is a possible D gene (6 bases). V dropped 4 bases and J dropped 4 bases, with 16 bases sitting between them. The CDR3 length is 15 residues. Per germline, CDR1 MGHRA and CDR2 YSYEKL. CDR3 sequence (DNA): TGCGCCAGCAGCCCCCTGGCAGGGGCCATCTATGGCTACACCTTC. It codes for CASSPLAGAIYGYTF.

The chain is built from TRBV28 and TRBJ2-3; possible D gene TRBD2, 5 bases. The CDR3 has 13 residues. Germline CDR1 reads MDHEN; CDR2 reads SYDVKM. V was trimmed by 8 bases and J by 1 base, leaving 10 bases between them. This CDR3 is CASREMGTDTQYF. CDR3 DNA sequence: TGTGCCAGCCGGGAAATGGGCACAGATACGCAGTATTTT.

The V and J genes are TRBV28 and TRBJ1-2; 10 bases fit TRBD1. V lost 7 bases and J lost 5; bases outside the gene matches: 10. This CDR3 comprises 15 residues. Germline CDR1 reads MDHEN; CDR2 reads SYDVKM. In nucleotides, the CDR3 is TGTGCCAGCACCCCTGGGGGACAGGGGAAGTATGGCTACACCTTC. Translated: CASTPGGQGKYGYTF.

This clone was picked up one time. The chain carries TRBV5-1 and TRBJ1-3; maybe TRBD1 (6 bases). CDR3 length equals 14 residues. Germline V CDR1 and CDR2: SGHRS, YFSETQ. Between the trimmed V and J ends, which lost 4 bases and 4 bases, there was a span of 12 bases. CDR3 sequence: CASSPQGYGNTIYF. CDR3 in DNA: TGCGCCAGCAGCCCACAGGGATACGGAAACACCATATATTTT.

The chain joins TRBV6-5 to TRBJ1-5; TRBD1 matches 7 bases. J was trimmed by 5 bases and V by 7 bases; bases with no gene match: 8. The germline CDR1 and CDR2 sequences are MNHEY and SVGAGI. This CDR3 has 14 amino acids. The CDR3 nucleotides read TGTGCCAGCACCCTGACAGGGCTGGATCAGCCCCAGCATTTT. It yields the protein CASTLTGLDQPQHF.

The chain links TRBV28 to TRBJ1-6; TRBD1 aligns across 9 bases. The CDR3 loop spans 14 amino acids. V lost 5 bases and J lost 7; bases outside the gene matches: 3. Germline V gene sequence: CDR1 MDHEN, CDR2 SYDVKM. The CDR3 reads CASSTQGANSPLHF. The CDR3 DNA reads as TGTGCCAGCAGTACACAGGGGGCGAATTCACCCCTCCACTTT.

This clone has a single count. This chain joins TRBV7-9 and TRBJ2-3; perhaps TRBD2 as D (5 bases). V gave up 4 bases and J gave up 2 bases, with 13 bases separating them. The germline gives CDR1 SEHNR, CDR2 FQNEAQ (reference sequence). CDR3 length equals 15 residues. CDR3 in DNA: TGTGCCAGCAGCTCCCCCCAGGAGGACACAGATACGCAGTATTTT. Its protein product is CASSSPQEDTDTQYF.

The J gene is TRBJ1-2, the V gene TRBV11-1; 8 positions agree with TRBD1. The CDR3 extends over 14 amino acids. Germline V gives CDR1 SGHAT, CDR2 FQDESV (reference sequence). The V segment lost 4 bases and the J segment 4 bases; nucleotides outside the gene matches: 5. The CDR3 spells CASSSGTGAYGYTF. In DNA, the CDR3 is TGTGCCAGCAGCTCCGGGACAGGCGCCTATGGCTACACCTTC. The full variable domain, with the rest looked up from reference TRBV11-1 and TRBJ1-2, is EAEVAQSPRYKITEKSQAVAFWCDPISGHATLYWYRQILGQGPELLVQFQDESVVDDSQLPKDRFSAERLKGVDSTLKIQPAELGDSAMYLCASSSGTGAYGYTFGSGTRLTVV.

The V gene is TRBV7-6, the J gene TRBJ2-2, with 8 nucleotides matching TRBD2. CDR3 size: 15 residues. Trimming at V came to 6 bases and at J to 2 bases, leaving 5 bases not matched to a gene. Germline CDR1 SGHVS, CDR2 FNYEAQ. The CDR3 DNA follows: TGTGCCAGCAGAATAGCGGGACCCAACACCGGGGAGCTGTTTTTT. Translation gives CASRIAGPNTGELFF.

The gene calls are TRBV6-4 and TRBJ1-5; D is uncertain. CDR1 and CDR2 from the germline V gene are MRHNA and SNTAGT. The CDR3 runs 13 residues. V lost 6 bases, J lost 4 bases, and 10 bases lay in between. CDR3 sequence reads: CASSEGPNQPQHF. The CDR3, as DNA: TGTGCCAGCAGCGAGGGCCCAAATCAGCCCCAGCATTTT.

The chain carries TRBV11-3 and TRBJ1-1; weak D call: TRBD1 (5 bases). CDR1 and CDR2 from the germline V gene are SGHNT and YENEEA. Trimming took 3 bases from V and 8 from J, leaving 13 bases between them. The CDR3 consists of 13 residues. The CDR3 DNA follows: TGTGCCAGCAGCTTCCGCCAGGGCGAGGAAGCTTTCTTT. Translation: CASSFRQGEEAFF.

This clone has only a few counts. The gene calls are TRBV3-1 (or the pseudogene TRBV3-2) and TRBJ1-2; 8 bases map to TRBD1. In germline, CDR1 is LGHDT, CDR2 YNNKEL (reference sequence). J lost 4 bases, V lost 4 bases, and 11 bases had no gene match. The CDR3 totals 16 residues. CDR3 amino acids: CASSLRTGPGGYGYTF. The CDR3 region has the DNA TGTGCCAGCAGCCTGAGGACAGGGCCGGGCGGCTATGGCTACACCTTC.

This clone was counted between two and nine times. The V gene is TRBV5-1, the J gene TRBJ1-2, with TRBD1 matching 8 bases. With V trimmed by 3 bases and J by 7 bases, 11 bases remained unmatched. Germline CDR1 SGHRS, CDR2 YFSETQ. This CDR3 contains 15 residues. The CDR3 region is CASSSATGDERGYTF. In DNA, the CDR3 is TGCGCCAGCAGCTCCGCGACAGGGGATGAACGTGGCTACACCTTC.

The chain recombines TRBV28 with TRBJ1-1, with D maybe TRBD1 (5 bases). CDR3 length equals 14 residues. With 2 bases removed from V and 11 bases from J, the gap between germline ends came to 18 bases. Germline V gene sequence: CDR1 MDHEN, CDR2 SYDVKM. The CDR3 coding sequence is TGTGCCAGCAGTTTAGCAACAGGTTGGGGGGGGGCTTTCTTT. Translation gives CASSLATGWGGAFF.

The V gene is TRBV28, the J gene TRBJ1-1; D call uncertain. Germline assignment: CDR1 MDHEN and CDR2 SYDVKM. The CDR3 extends over 14 amino acids. V was clipped by 6 bases and J by 2 bases, with 13 bases between them. This CDR3 reads CASRRRGLNTEAFF. The CDR3 nucleotides read TGTGCCAGCAGAAGGAGAGGGCTTAACACTGAAGCTTTCTTT. The variable domain in full, with the rest retrieved from reference TRBV28 and TRBJ1-1, is DVKVTQSSRYLVKRTGEKVFLECVQDMDHENMFWYRQDPGLGLRLIYFSYDVKMKEKGDIPEGYSVSREKKERFSLILESASTNQTSMYLCASRRRGLNTEAFFGQGTRLTVV.

The J gene is TRBJ2-3, the V gene TRBV28; TRBD2 matches at 10 bases. The CDR3 spans 15 residues. The germline gives CDR1 MDHEN, CDR2 SYDVKM. V shed 4 bases, J shed 5 bases, and the junction held 6 bases outside the gene matches. CDR3 nucleotides: TGTGCCAGCAGTTCAGCGGGAGGGCCGGGAGATACGCAGTATTTT. Amino acid sequence: CASSSAGGPGDTQYF.

The chain joins TRBV5-1 to TRBJ2-2, with 8 positions matching TRBD2. V lost 4 bases and J lost 13; bases outside the gene matches: 12. The CDR3 runs to 14 residues. Looked up from germline, CDR1 is SGHRS and CDR2 is YFSETQ. The CDR3 sequence: CASSDGGLVKRLFF. CDR3 sequence (DNA): TGCGCCAGCAGCGACGGGGGACTAGTAAAACGGCTGTTTTTT.

V and J are TRBV19 and TRBJ1-5; D is undetermined. Looked up from germline, CDR1 is LNHDA and CDR2 is SQIVND (reference sequence). Trimming removed 1 base at V and 6 bases at J, with 13 bases between. There are 15 residues in the CDR3. This chain's CDR3 is CASSIGSGEPQPQHF. For the CDR3, the DNA is TGTGCCAGTAGTATAGGTTCCGGGGAGCCTCAGCCCCAGCATTTT. Looking up the rest from reference TRBV19 and TRBJ1-5 gives the full variable domain: DGGITQSPKYLFRKEGQNVTLSCEQNLNHDAMYWYRQDPGQGLRLIYYSQIVNDFQKGDIAEGYSVSREKKESFPLTVTSAQKNPTAFYLCASSIGSGEPQPQHFGDGTRLSIL.